The clone carrying this TCR beta chain was seen many times. As to time point: newly diagnosed GD, antithyroid drugs for less than 3 months. PBMC-extracted RNA yielded the TCR library. This sample was included in a study of regulatory T cells in long-lasting Graves disease. The CDR3 is 16 amino acids. The germline V and J ends were trimmed by 3 bases and 1 base, with 14 bases remaining between them. Library construction for TCR beta used iRepertoire HTBI primers and Arm-PCR of CDR3 regions. Via MiXCR, TCRdb re-called the multiplex PCR reads, giving one row per CDR3 protein. The sample consists of around 500,000 distinct CDR3 sequences, roughly 14% of them appearing once. These records were also assigned to another study, of T cells in Graves' hyperthyroidism and ophthalmopathy.

This TCR derives from a young man with Graves disease. The sample was peripheral blood mononuclear cells (PBMCs), taken at new diagnosis, from a patient treated with antithyroid drugs. This chain connects TRBV12-3 or TRBV12-4 to TRBJ2-3; perhaps TRBD2 as D (5 bases). As DNA, the CDR3 is TGTGCCAGCAGTTTGGTAGGCCTGGAGGGCACAGATACGCAGTATTTT. Its translation: CASSLVGLEGTDTQYF.